The 30 T cell receptor beta chains reported below all come from one sample, sequenced in a study of Graves' ophthalmopathy and Graves' hyperthyroidism. For repertoire sequencing, the TCR beta CDR3 regions were amplified from RNA transcripts. First-round RT-PCR used HTBI primers; second-round multiplex PCR followed. Using its own MiXCR run on the multiplex PCR reads, TCRdb lists one record per CDR3 protein. The sample has around 470,000 distinct CDR3 sequences; around 14% are singletons. Material: blood. The origin of the receptors is a woman aged 25 to 39 with Graves' ophthalmopathy.

Concerning this clonotype itself: Without the conserved terminal phenylalanine or tryptophan, this CDR3 likely stems from a read error. The limits of the CDR3 on the DNA are not certain, so only TCRdb's listed CDR3 is given. The V call is TRBV29-1, the J call TRBJ1-1; the table's D gene call, TRBD1, was not cross checked with the DNA. The V gene's germline CDR1 is SQVTM and CDR2 ANQGSEA. The CDR3 contains 12 residues when both ends are counted. The CDR3 reads CSVGLQEAGACL.

This clonotype was seen repeatedly, ten times or more. The chain couples TRBV5-1 to TRBJ2-2; D perhaps matches TRBD2 (5 bases). Trimming shortened V by 7 bases and J by 4 bases, and 14 bases separated the two germline ends. In germline, CDR1 is SGHRS, CDR2 YFSETQ. The CDR3 consists of 14 residues. As DNA, the CDR3 is TGCGCCAGCTCCCGGGAACCACGCACCGGGGAGCTGTTTTTT. Translation: CASSREPRTGELFF.

This clonotype came up many times. The chain employs TRBV27 and TRBJ2-7; 9 bases are a match to TRBD1. Germline V gene data show CDR1 as MNHEY and CDR2 as SMNVEV (reference sequence). This CDR3 is 13 amino acids long. With 5 bases clipped from V and 6 bases from J, the junction kept 5 bases outside the gene matches. CDR3 nucleotide sequence: TGTGCCAGCAGTCTAGGACAGGGGCTCGAGCAGTACTTC. Protein product: CASSLGQGLEQYF.

This chain links TRBV30 with TRBJ1-2, with a possible D match to TRBD1 (6 bases). Germline lookup yields CDR1 GTSNPN and CDR2 SVGIG (reference sequence). V was shortened by 2 bases and J by 2 bases, with 12 bases between the two germline ends. CDR3 length: 14 residues. CDR3 sequence (DNA): TGTGCCTGGAGTTTCCGAACAGGGAACTATGGCTACACCTTC. Amino acids: CAWSFRTGNYGYTF.

At least ten counts were recorded for this clonotype. This chain connects TRBV30 to TRBJ1-1; 7 bases fit TRBD1. The CDR3 contains 13 residues. Trimming at V came to 7 bases and at J to 1 base, leaving 6 bases not matched to a gene. CDR1 is GTSNPN, CDR2 SVGIG, per germline (reference sequence). The CDR3 DNA sequence: TGTGCCTACCGGAGACAGGGGAACACTGAAGCTTTCTTT. Protein product: CAYRRQGNTEAFF. Drawing the rest from reference TRBV30 and TRBJ1-1, the complete variable domain is SQTIHQWPATLVQPVGSPLSLECTVEGTSNPNLYWYRQAAGRGLQLLFYSVGIGQISSEVPQNLSASRPQDRQFILSSKKLLLSDSGFYLCAYRRQGNTEAFFGQGTRLTVV.

V gene TRBV12-3 or TRBV12-4 combines with J gene TRBJ1-1; D perhaps matches TRBD1 (6 bases). Trimming cost V 6 bases and J 11 bases, with 16 bases left between them. This CDR3 comprises 12 residues. The CDR3 bases are TGTGCCAGCAGACTGGGGGCTGTTGATGCTTTCTTT. Translating it yields CASRLGAVDAFF.

Many counts were recorded for this clonotype. The chain couples TRBV12-5 to TRBJ2-7; D possibly corresponds to TRBD1 (5 bases). Trimming left V 6 bases short and J 2 bases short, with 11 bases between. CDR1 and CDR2 from the germline V gene are LGHNT and FRNRAP. The length of the CDR3 is 13 residues. Here the CDR3 reads CASGDIAAYEQYF. In DNA form, the CDR3 reads TGTGCTAGTGGGGACATAGCAGCCTACGAGCAGTACTTC.

The sample holds many counts of this clonotype. V and J are TRBV20-1 and TRBJ1-5; no clear D. The CDR3 sequence is 15 residues long. The germline V gene has CDR1 DFQATT and CDR2 SNEGSKA (reference sequence). Between the trimmed V and J ends, which lost 0 bases and 6 bases, there was a span of 15 bases. This chain's CDR3 is CSARDYGEISQPQHF. CDR3 in DNA: TGCAGTGCTAGAGATTACGGCGAGATAAGTCAGCCCCAGCATTTT.

In its sample, this clonotype was seen a few times. The V gene is TRBV3-1, the J gene TRBJ2-2; a weak D match, TRBD1 (6 bases). This CDR3 is 16 amino acids long. Germline lookup yields CDR1 LGHDT and CDR2 YNNKEL (reference sequence). V lost 2 bases to trimming and J lost 1 base, with 11 bases between them. This CDR3 is CASSQTGTKNTGELFF. DNA of the CDR3: TGTGCCAGCAGCCAAACCGGGACAAAGAACACCGGGGAGCTGTTTTTT.

This clonotype showed up just a few times. V gene TRBV6-1 combines with J gene TRBJ2-4; 7 positions match TRBD2. The V and J ends lost 7 bases and 0 bases, in that order; junction bases with no gene match: 9. CDR1 is MNHNS and CDR2 is SASEGT in the germline V gene. This CDR3 comprises 16 residues. CDR3 sequence: CASNEREGVAKNIQYF. The CDR3 nucleotides are TGTGCCAGCAACGAGCGGGAAGGGGTAGCCAAAAACATTCAGTACTTC.

Regarding this clonotype: One end of the junction is discordant with germline, which a read error may explain. V usage is TRBV27 and J usage is TRBJ2-5, with D unresolved. Germline V gene sequence: CDR1 MNHEY, CDR2 SMNVEV (reference sequence). This CDR3 is built from 15 residues. The CDR3 nucleotides read TGTGTCAGCAGTTTAAGTTTTGTTGAAGGAGAGACCCAGTACTTC. Protein product: CVSSLSFVEGETQYF.

This clonotype turned up a few times. The gene calls are TRBV6-5 and TRBJ1-5, with 9 bases lining up with TRBD1. This CDR3 is 17 amino acids long. Trimming took 1 base from V and 4 from J; bases not matched to a gene: 8. Germline V lookup: CDR1 MNHEY, CDR2 SVGAGI. As DNA, the CDR3 is TGTGCCAGCAGTTACTTACCGGGACAGGGAACTAATCAGCCCCAGCATTTT. Protein product: CASSYLPGQGTNQPQHF.

As regards this clonotype: A single base separates this from a much larger clone, so it may be a read error. The CDR3 nucleotides are TGTGTCAGCATTAGACAGGGCGGCACTGAAGCTTTCTTT. Its protein is CVSIRQGGTEAFF. The rearrangement uses TRBV6-5 and TRBJ1-1; 7 nucleotides line up with TRBD1. The V gene's germline CDR1 is MNHEY and CDR2 SVGAGI. The CDR3 is 13 amino acids.

This clonotype was counted at least ten times. The chain links TRBV7-2 to TRBJ2-5, with D possibly TRBD1 on 5 matching bases. Germline assignment: CDR1 SGHTA and CDR2 FQGNSA. V was pared by 4 bases and J by 4 bases, with 16 bases between. This CDR3 is 15 amino acids long. CDR3 protein: CASSYKLGRGETQYF. CDR3 nucleotide sequence: TGTGCCAGCAGCTACAAGCTGGGGCGAGGAGAGACCCAGTACTTC.

This clonotype was seen ten or more times. The chain recombines TRBV20-1 with TRBJ1-1; 7 bases align to TRBD1. V lost 4 bases to trimming and J lost 3 bases; unmatched junction nucleotides: 11. CDR1 is DFQATT and CDR2 is SNEGSKA in the germline V gene (reference sequence). This CDR3 comprises 15 residues. CDR3 sequence reads: CSATPGGTRYTEAFF. The CDR3, as DNA: TGCAGTGCTACCCCAGGGGGAACGAGGTACACTGAAGCTTTCTTT.

Many counts were recorded for this clonotype. The chain combines TRBV9 with TRBJ1-2; no definite D call. The CDR3 extends over 14 amino acids. Germline loops: CDR1 SGDLS, CDR2 YYNGEE. V lost 3 bases and J 4 bases, leaving 13 bases between the germline ends. The chain's CDR3 is CASSGEHPGYGYTF. CDR3 DNA: TGTGCCAGCAGCGGGGAACATCCCGGCTATGGCTACACCTTC.

In its sample, this clonotype was seen many times. The chain couples TRBV20-1 to TRBJ2-5; 7 bases match TRBD1. Per the germline V gene, CDR1 is DFQATT and CDR2 is SNEGSKA (reference sequence). This CDR3 is built from 15 residues. V shed 6 bases and J 3 bases; nucleotides not matched to a gene: 13. The CDR3, as DNA: TGCAGTGCAACCGGGGCAGGGGGTTGGGAAGAGACCCAGTACTTC. Translating it yields CSATGAGGWEETQYF.

There are many counts of this clonotype. The CDR3 nucleotides are TGTGCCAGCAGCATACATCACTCTCGCGGGGTCACTGAAGCTTTCTTT. This encodes CASSIHHSRGVTEAFF. The chain couples TRBV11-2 to TRBJ1-1; D remains unclear. CDR1 is SGHAT, CDR2 FQNNGV, per germline. The V gene lost 5 bases and the J gene lost 4 bases, with 20 bases spanning the gap. The CDR3 is 16 amino acids.

This clonotype was seen at least ten times. V is TRBV30 and J is TRBJ1-1; TRBD1 agrees at 9 bases. Germline V lookup: CDR1 GTSNPN, CDR2 SVGIG (reference sequence). This CDR3 is 15 amino acids long. With V trimmed by 2 bases and J by 1 base, 5 bases remained unmatched. The CDR3 bases are TGTGCCTGGAGTCGAGGACAGGGGCCGAACACTGAAGCTTTCTTT. Protein: CAWSRGQGPNTEAFF. Drawing the rest from reference TRBV30 and TRBJ1-1, the complete variable domain is SQTIHQWPATLVQPVGSPLSLECTVEGTSNPNLYWYRQAAGRGLQLLFYSVGIGQISSEVPQNLSASRPQDRQFILSSKKLLLSDSGFYLCAWSRGQGPNTEAFFGQGTRLTVV.

This sequence joins TRBV6-2 or TRBV6-3 and TRBJ2-5, with TRBD2 matching over 15 bases. Germline loops: CDR1 MNHEY, CDR2 SVGEGT. Trimming at V came to 2 bases and at J to 5 bases, leaving 9 bases not matched to a gene. This CDR3 comprises 18 residues. Written as DNA, the CDR3 is TGTGCCAGCAGTTACAACGCGGGACTAGCGGGGGGCGCCGAGACCCAGTACTTC. It specifies CASSYNAGLAGGAETQYF.

This clonotype was picked up many times. V usage is TRBV6-2 or TRBV6-3 and J usage is TRBJ2-7; TRBD1 or TRBD2 may be the D gene (6 bases each). The CDR3 has 17 amino acids. Germline V CDR1 and CDR2: MNHEY, SVGEGT. V lost 0 bases and J 4 bases, leaving 19 bases between the germline ends. The CDR3 DNA reads TGTGCCAGCAGTTACTCGAACGGGGGCCCGAACGCGTACGAGCAGTACTTC. This encodes CASSYSNGGPNAYEQYF.

This clonotype showed up many times. Being one base from a much bigger clone, this may be a read error. The CDR3 carries no conserved terminal phenylalanine or tryptophan, so it likely arises from a read error. The chain joins TRBV7-8 to TRBJ1-5; D is unclear. Germline loops: CDR1 SGHVS, CDR2 FQNEAQ. Trimming removed 5 bases at V and 0 bases at J, with 11 bases between. The CDR3 contains 15 residues. The CDR3 loop reads CASSLNLDSNQPQHS. The CDR3 nucleotides are TGTGCCAGCAGCCTGAATTTGGATAGCAATCAGCCCCAGCATTCT.

This clonotype was seen at least ten times. The chain recombines TRBV7-9 with TRBJ1-5; tentative D call: TRBD1 (5 bases). CDR1 SEHNR and CDR2 FQNEAQ come from the germline V gene (reference sequence). The CDR3 covers 14 residues. Trimming took off 2 bases at V and 7 bases at J, with 12 bases between the two ends. The CDR3: CASSLQGAQQPQHF. The CDR3 DNA is TGTGCCAGCAGCTTACAAGGGGCTCAGCAGCCCCAGCATTTT.

This clonotype has a count of ten or more. The chain uses TRBV15 and TRBJ2-2; D unresolved. Germline V gene sequence: CDR1 LNHNV, CDR2 YYDKDF (reference sequence). This CDR3 is built from 14 residues. V was cut by 8 bases and J by 5 bases, with 15 bases left in between. CDR3 sequence (DNA): TGTGCCACCGGTTGGCGGTTGGGGACCGGGGAGCTGTTTTTT. Amino acids: CATGWRLGTGELFF.

This clonotype was seen many times. The chain uses TRBV20-1 and TRBJ2-5, with 8 positions matching TRBD1. Germline CDR1 DFQATT, CDR2 SNEGSKA (reference sequence). V dropped 3 bases and J dropped 4; count of bases not matched to a gene: 4. The CDR3 runs 13 residues. The CDR3 is CSARGQVGETQYF. In DNA form, the CDR3 reads TGCAGTGCTAGGGGACAGGTGGGAGAGACCCAGTACTTC.

There are a few counts of this clonotype. CDR3: CASSTRRARGNQPQHF. CDR3 in DNA: TGTGCCAGTAGTACCCGGAGGGCAAGGGGCAATCAGCCCCAGCATTTT. This chain links TRBV19 with TRBJ1-5; D call uncertain. CDR1 is LNHDA and CDR2 is SQIVND in the germline V gene (reference sequence). The CDR3 has 16 residues. Trimming stripped 4 bases from V and 2 bases from J, with 15 bases between.

This clonotype was seen many times. The genes are TRBV3-1 and TRBJ2-5, with 9 bases lining up with TRBD2. V shed 4 bases and J 5 bases; nucleotides not matched to a gene: 17. CDR3 length: 18 residues. From germline, CDR1 is LGHDT and CDR2 YNNKEL (reference sequence). CDR3 sequence (DNA): TGTGCCAGCAGCCCCGCCATGGGGGTAGCGGGAGTGTCGGAGACCCAGTACTTC. It specifies CASSPAMGVAGVSETQYF.

This clonotype was seen many times. The gene calls are TRBV28 and TRBJ2-7, with D perhaps TRBD2 (5 bases). Trimming removed 4 bases from V and 2 bases from J, with 15 bases in between. Germline V gene lookup returns CDR1 MDHEN and CDR2 SYDVKM. This CDR3 region has 15 residues. CDR3: CASSSAESGPYEQYF. In DNA, the CDR3 is TGTGCCAGCAGTTCCGCGGAGAGCGGTCCCTACGAGCAGTACTTC.

This clonotype was counted at least ten times. The gene calls are TRBV6-2 or TRBV6-3 and TRBJ1-1; 7 bases are shared with TRBD1. The CDR3 runs 14 residues. The V gene's germline CDR1 is MNHEY and CDR2 SVGEGT. V shed 7 bases, J shed 1 base, and the junction held 6 bases outside the gene matches. CDR3 amino acids: CASNGQAENTEAFF. The CDR3, as DNA: TGTGCCAGCAACGGACAGGCCGAGAACACTGAAGCTTTCTTT.

This clonotype was seen at least ten times. This chain links TRBV6-1 with TRBJ1-3, with 7 positions matching TRBD1. Germline V lookup: CDR1 MNHNS, CDR2 SASEGT. V shed 5 bases and J 0 bases; nucleotides not matched to a gene: 4. This CDR3 spans 15 amino acids. The CDR3 protein is CASSLRDSSGNTIYF. CDR3 DNA: TGTGCCAGCAGTCTTCGGGACAGCTCTGGAAACACCATATATTTT.